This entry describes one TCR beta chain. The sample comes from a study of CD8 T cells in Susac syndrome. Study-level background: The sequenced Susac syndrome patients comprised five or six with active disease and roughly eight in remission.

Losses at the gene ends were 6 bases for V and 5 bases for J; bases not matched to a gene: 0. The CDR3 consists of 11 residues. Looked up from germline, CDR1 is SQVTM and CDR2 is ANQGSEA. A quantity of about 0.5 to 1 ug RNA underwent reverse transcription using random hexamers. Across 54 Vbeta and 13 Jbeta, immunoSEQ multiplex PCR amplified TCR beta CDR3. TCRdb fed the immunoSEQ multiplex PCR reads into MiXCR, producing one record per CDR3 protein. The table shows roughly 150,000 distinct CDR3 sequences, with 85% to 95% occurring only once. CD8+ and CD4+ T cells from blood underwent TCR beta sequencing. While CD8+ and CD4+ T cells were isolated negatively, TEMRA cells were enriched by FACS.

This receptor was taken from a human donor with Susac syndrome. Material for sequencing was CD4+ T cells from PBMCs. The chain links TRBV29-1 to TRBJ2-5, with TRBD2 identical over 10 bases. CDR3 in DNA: TGCAGCGTGGGACTAGCGGAGACCCAGTACTTC. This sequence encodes CSVGLAETQYF.